The 2 T cell receptor beta chains listed next were all sequenced from one sample in a study of cytomegalovirus exposure and HLA in healthy donors. PCR involved 60 Vbeta and 13 Jbeta primers. The protocol was immunoSEQ multiplex PCR, while the TCRdb copy is restricted to in-frame clones and leaves out a portion. Its listing shows 150,000 or so clones. The sequenced sample consisted of PBMCs. The receptors derive from a woman aged 50 to 65 in good health and CMV-seronegative.

A word on this clone: One junction end does not reproduce the germline sequence, and a read error may be involved. The chain couples TRBV6-5 to TRBJ2-5; 8 nucleotides agree with TRBD2. The CDR3 length is 16 residues. Germline V gene sequence: CDR1 MNHEY, CDR2 SVGAGI. The CDR3 coding sequence is TGTGCCAGCAGTTACTCGACTAGCGTAAGGGCTGAGAACCAGTACTTC. It codes for CASSYSTSVRAENQYF.

V is TRBV7-9 and J is TRBJ2-1; 8 positions match TRBD2. Per germline, CDR1 SEHNR and CDR2 FQNEAQ (reference sequence). The CDR3 length is 16 residues. Trimming took 7 bases from V and 4 from J; bases not matched to a gene: 12. This CDR3 is CASNQMGASGYNEQFF. CDR3 DNA sequence: TGTGCCAGCAACCAGATGGGGGCTAGCGGGTACAATGAGCAGTTCTTC.